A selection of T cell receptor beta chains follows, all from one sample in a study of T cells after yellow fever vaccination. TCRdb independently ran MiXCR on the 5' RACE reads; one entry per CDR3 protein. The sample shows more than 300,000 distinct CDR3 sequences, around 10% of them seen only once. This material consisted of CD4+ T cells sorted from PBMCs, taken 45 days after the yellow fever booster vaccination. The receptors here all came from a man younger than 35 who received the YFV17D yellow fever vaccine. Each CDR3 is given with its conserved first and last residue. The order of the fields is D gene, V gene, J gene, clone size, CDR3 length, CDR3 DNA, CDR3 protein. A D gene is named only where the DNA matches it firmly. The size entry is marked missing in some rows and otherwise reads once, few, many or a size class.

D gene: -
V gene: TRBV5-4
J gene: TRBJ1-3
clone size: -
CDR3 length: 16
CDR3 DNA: TGTGCCAGCAGCCTCCCGGGCAGGAGCTCTGGAAACACCATATATTTT
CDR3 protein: CASSLPGRSSGNTIYF

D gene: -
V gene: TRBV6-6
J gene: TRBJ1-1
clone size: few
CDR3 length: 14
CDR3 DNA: TGTGCCAGCAGTTACTTAATGACTCCCCCTGAAGCTTTCTTT
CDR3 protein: CASSYLMTPPEAFF

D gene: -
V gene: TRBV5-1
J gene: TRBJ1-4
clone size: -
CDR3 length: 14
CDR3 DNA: TGCGCCAGCAGCTTGAGCACGACTAATGAAAAACTGTTTTTT
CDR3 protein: CASSLSTTNEKLFF

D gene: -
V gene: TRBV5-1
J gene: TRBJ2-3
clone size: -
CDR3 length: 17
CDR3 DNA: TGCGCCAGCAGCTTGGGTAGCGGAGGGGCGGGCACAGATACGCAGTATTTT
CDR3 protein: CASSLGSGGAGTDTQYF

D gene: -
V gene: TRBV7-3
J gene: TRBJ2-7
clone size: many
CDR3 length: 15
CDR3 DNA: TGTGCCAGCAGCTTAGGGGGGGCTAGCTCCTACGAGCAGTACTTC
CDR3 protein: CASSLGGASSYEQYF

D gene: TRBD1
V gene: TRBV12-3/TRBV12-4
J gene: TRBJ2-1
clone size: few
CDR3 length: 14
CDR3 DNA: TGTGCCAGCAGCCCGGGACAGGAGAACAATGAGCAGTTCTTC
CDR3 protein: CASSPGQENNEQFF

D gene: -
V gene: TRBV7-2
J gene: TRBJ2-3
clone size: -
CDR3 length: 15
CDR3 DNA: TGTGCCAGCAGCTTAGCTCTTTGGGCCACAGATACGCAGTATTTT
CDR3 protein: CASSLALWATDTQYF

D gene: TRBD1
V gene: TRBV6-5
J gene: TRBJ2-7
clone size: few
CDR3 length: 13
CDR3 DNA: TGTGCCAGCAAGGGACAGGCCCCAGGGGAGCAGTACTTC
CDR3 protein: CASKGQAPGEQYF

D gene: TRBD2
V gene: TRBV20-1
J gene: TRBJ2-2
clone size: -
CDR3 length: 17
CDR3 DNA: TGCAGTGCTAGAGCACTAGCGGGGGGAGGGGACGCCGGGGAGCTGTTTTTT
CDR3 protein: CSARALAGGGDAGELFF

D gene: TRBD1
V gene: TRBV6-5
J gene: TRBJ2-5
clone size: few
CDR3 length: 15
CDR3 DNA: TGTGCCAGCAGCTCCCCGGGACAGGGTGTGGAGACCCAGTACTTC
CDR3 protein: CASSSPGQGVETQYF

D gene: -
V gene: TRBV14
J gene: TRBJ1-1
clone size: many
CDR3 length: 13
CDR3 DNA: TGTGCCAGCAACCGAGACCCCTCCCTTGGAGCTTTCTTT
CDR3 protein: CASNRDPSLGAFF

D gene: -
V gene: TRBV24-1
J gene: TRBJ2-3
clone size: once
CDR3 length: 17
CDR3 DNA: TGTGCCACCAGTGATTTTGGTAGGGGGAGTTTCACAGATACGCAGTATTTT
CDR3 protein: CATSDFGRGSFTDTQYF

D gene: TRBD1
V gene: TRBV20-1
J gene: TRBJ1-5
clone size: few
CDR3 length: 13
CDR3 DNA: TGCAGTGCCCGGGGACAGCCAAATCAGCCCCAGCATTTT
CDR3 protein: CSARGQPNQPQHF

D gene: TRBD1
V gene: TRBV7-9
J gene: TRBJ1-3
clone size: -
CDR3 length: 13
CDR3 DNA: TGTGCCAGCATTTCGACAGGGAGAAACACCATATATTTT
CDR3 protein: CASISTGRNTIYF

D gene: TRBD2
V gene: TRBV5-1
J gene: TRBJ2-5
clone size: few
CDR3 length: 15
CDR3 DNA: TGCGCCAGCAGCTTGGGGGGGGGACCAGATCGGACCCAGTACTTC
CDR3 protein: CASSLGGGPDRTQYF

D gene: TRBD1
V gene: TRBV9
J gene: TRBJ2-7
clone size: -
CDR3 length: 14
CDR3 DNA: TGTGCCAGCAGCGTAGGGCAGGGGGCTTACGAGCAGTACTTC
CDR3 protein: CASSVGQGAYEQYF

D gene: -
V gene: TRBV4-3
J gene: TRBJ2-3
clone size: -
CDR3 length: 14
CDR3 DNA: TGCGCCAGCAGCCAAGTCACCCACGAGGGAACGCAGTATTTT
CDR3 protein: CASSQVTHEGTQYF

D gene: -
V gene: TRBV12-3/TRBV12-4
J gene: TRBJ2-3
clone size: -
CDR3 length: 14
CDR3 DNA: TGTGCCAGCAGGAGGAGACAGAGCACAGATACGCAGTATTTT
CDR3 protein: CASRRRQSTDTQYF

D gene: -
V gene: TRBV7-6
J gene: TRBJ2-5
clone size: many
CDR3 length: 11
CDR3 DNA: TGTGCCAGCAGCTTTCAGGGGACCCAGTACTTC
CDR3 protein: CASSFQGTQYF

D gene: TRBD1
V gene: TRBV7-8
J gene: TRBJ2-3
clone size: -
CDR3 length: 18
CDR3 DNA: TGTGCCAGCAGACAAAAAGCGTCCGGGACAGGGCGCACAGATACGCAGTATTTT
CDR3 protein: CASRQKASGTGRTDTQYF

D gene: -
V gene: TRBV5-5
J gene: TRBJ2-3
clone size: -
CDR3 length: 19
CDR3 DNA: TGTGCCAGCAGCCCGGTACGGCGAGGGGCATCGCCCCGCACAGATACGCAGTATTTT
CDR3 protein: CASSPVRRGASPRTDTQYF

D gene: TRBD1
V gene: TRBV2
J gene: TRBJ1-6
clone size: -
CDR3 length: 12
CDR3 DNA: TGTGCCAGCACCGAGACAGGGGGGCACCTCCACTTT
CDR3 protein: CASTETGGHLHF

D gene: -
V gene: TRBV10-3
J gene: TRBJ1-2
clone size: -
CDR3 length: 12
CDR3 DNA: TGTGCCATCAGTGATGCAGGGCCCGGCTACACCTTC
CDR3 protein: CAISDAGPGYTF

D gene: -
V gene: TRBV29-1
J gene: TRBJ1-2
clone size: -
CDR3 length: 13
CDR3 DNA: TGCAGCGCTGCGACAAACTTGAACTATGGCTACACCTTC
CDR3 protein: CSAATNLNYGYTF

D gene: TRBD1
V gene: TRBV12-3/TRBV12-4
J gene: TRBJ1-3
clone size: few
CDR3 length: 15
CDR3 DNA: TGTGCCAGCAGGGAGACAGGGTTTGCTGGAAACACCATATATTTT
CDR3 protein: CASRETGFAGNTIYF

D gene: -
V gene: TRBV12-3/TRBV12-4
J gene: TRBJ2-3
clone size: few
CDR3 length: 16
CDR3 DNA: TGTGCCAGCAGTATCCTGCGCCCCCTGACAGGAGATACGCAGTATTTT
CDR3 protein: CASSILRPLTGDTQYF

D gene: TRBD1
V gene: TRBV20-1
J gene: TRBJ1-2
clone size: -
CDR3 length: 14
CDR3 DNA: TGCAGTGCTAGAGATCGAGCAGGGGGCTATGGCTACACCTTC
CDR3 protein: CSARDRAGGYGYTF

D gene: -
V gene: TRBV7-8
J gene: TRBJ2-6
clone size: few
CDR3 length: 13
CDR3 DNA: TGTGCCAGCAGCATCCGAACGGAACAGGGAAAGACTTTC
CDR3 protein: CASSIRTEQGKTF

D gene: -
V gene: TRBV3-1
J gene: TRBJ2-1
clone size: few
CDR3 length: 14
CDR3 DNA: TGTGCCAGCAGCCCCCCGGGAAGGGACAATGAGCAGTTCTTC
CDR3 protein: CASSPPGRDNEQFF

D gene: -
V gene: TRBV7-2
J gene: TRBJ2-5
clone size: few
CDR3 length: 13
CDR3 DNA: TGTGCCAGCAGCGGCGGGGAGGCTGAGACCCAGTACTTC
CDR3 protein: CASSGGEAETQYF

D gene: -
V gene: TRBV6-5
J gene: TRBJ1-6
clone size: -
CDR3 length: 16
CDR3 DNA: TGTGCCAGCAGTTACTCGATAGGGGGGCGCGGTTCACCCCTCCACTTT
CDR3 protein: CASSYSIGGRGSPLHF

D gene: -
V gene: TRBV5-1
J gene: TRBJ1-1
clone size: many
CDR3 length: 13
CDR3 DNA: TGCGCCAGCAGAGCCGGGGCCAACACTGAAGCTTTCTTT
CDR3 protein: CASRAGANTEAFF

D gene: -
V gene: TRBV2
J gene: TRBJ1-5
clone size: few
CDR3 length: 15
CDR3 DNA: TGTGCCAGCAGTTCACAGGGACCCATCAATCAGCCCCAGCATTTT
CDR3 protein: CASSSQGPINQPQHF